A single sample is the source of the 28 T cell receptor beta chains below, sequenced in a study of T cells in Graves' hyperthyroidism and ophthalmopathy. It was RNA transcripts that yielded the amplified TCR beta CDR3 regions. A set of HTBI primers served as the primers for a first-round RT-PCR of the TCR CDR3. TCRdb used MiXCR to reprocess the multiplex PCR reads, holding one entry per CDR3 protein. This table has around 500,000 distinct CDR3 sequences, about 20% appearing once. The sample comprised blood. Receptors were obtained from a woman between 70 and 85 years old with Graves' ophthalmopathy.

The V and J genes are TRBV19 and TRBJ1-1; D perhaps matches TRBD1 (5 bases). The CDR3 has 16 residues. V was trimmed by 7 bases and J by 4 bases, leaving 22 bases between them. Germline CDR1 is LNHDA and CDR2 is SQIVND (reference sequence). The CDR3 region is CASIPTREYSGTEAFF. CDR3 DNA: TGTGCCAGTATTCCAACCAGGGAGTACTCGGGCACTGAAGCTTTCTTT.

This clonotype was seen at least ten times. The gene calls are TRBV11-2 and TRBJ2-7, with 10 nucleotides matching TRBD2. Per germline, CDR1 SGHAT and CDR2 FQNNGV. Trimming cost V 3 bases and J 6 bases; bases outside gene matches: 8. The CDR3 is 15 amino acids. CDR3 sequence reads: CASSFPGLAGVEQYF. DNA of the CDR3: TGTGCCAGCAGCTTCCCCGGGCTAGCGGGAGTCGAGCAGTACTTC.

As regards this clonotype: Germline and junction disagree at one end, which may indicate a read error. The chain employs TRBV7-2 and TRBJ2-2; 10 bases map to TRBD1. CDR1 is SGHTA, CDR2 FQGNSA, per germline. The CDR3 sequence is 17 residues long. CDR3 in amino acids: CASSLAGQGSNTGKLFF. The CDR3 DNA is TGTGCCAGCAGCTTAGCGGGACAGGGGTCGAACACCGGGAAGCTGTTTTTT.

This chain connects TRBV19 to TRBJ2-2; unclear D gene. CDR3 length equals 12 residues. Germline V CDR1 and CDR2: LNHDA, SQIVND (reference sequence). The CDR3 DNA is TGTGCAGCGAGAATGCAAGGCGGGGAGCTGTTTTTT. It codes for CAARMQGGELFF.

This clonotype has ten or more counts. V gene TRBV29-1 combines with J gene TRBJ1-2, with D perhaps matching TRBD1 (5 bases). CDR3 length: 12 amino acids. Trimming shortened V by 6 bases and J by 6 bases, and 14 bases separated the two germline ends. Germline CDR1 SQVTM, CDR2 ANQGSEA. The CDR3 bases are TGCAGCGTGGAACCGGGACTCAATGGCTACACCTTC. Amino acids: CSVEPGLNGYTF. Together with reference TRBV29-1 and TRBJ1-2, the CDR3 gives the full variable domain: SAVISQKPSRDICQRGTSLTIQCQVDSQVTMMFWYRQQPGQSLTLIATANQGSEATYESGFVIDKFPISRPNLTFSTLTVSNMSPEDSSIYLCSVEPGLNGYTFGSGTRLTVV.

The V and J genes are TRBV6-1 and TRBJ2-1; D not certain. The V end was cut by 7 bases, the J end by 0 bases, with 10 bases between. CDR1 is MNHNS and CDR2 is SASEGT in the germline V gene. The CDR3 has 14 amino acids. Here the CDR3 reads CASTVQSSYNEQFF. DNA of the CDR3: TGTGCCAGCACCGTACAGAGCTCCTACAATGAGCAGTTCTTC.

For the CDR3, the DNA is TGCAGGCCCTCCCTATATGGGGATGAGCAGTTCTTC. Its protein is CRPSLYGDEQFF. The V gene is TRBV20-1, the J gene TRBJ2-1; D ambiguous. The CDR3 loop spans 12 amino acids. Germline loops: CDR1 DFQATT, CDR2 SNEGSKA (reference sequence).

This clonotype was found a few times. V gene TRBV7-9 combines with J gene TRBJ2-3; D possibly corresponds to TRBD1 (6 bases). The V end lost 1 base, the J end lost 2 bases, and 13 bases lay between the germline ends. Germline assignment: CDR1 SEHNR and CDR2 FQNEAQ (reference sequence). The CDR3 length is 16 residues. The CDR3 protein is CASSLGGQGSTDTQYF. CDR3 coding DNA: TGTGCCAGCAGCTTAGGAGGGCAGGGGTCCACAGATACGCAGTATTTT.

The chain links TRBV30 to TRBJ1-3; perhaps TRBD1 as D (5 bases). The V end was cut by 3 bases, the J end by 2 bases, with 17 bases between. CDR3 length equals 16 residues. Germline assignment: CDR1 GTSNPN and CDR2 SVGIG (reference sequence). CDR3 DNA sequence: TGTGCCTGGAGCGTCGGGACCGCTTTCACTGGAAACACCATATATTTT. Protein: CAWSVGTAFTGNTIYF.

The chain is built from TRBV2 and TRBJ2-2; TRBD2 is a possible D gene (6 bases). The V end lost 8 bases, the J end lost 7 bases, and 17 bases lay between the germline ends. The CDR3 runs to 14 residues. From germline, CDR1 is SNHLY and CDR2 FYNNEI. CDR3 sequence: CASCRASESGELFF. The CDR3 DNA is TGTGCCAGCTGTAGGGCTAGCGAGAGCGGGGAGCTGTTTTTT.

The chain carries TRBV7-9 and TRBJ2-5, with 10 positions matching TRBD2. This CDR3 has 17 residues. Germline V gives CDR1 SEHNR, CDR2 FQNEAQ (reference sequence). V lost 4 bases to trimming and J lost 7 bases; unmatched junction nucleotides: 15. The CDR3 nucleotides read TGTGCCAGCAGCTCAACCAGGACTAGCGGAAACCTTCGGACCCAGTACTTC. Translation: CASSSTRTSGNLRTQYF.

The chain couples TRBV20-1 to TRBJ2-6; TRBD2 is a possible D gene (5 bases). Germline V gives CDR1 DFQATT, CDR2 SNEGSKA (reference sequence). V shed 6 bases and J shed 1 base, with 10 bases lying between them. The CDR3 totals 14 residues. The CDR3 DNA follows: TGCAGTGCCCTTCCGGGATCTGGGGCCAACGTCCTGACTTTC. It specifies CSALPGSGANVLTF.

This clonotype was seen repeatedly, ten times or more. The DNA of the CDR3 is TGTGCCAGCACCCAGGGAGGCACTGAAGCTTTCTTT. Amino acid sequence: CASTQGGTEAFF. This chain links TRBV2 with TRBJ1-1, with D tentatively TRBD1 (5 bases). The ends were cut back, 7 bases at V and 4 bases at J, with 10 bases in the middle. Germline V lookup: CDR1 SNHLY, CDR2 FYNNEI. The CDR3 runs to 12 residues.

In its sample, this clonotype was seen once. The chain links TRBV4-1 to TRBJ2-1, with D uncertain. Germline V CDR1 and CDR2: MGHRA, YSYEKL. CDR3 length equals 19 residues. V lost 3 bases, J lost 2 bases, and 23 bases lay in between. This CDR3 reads CASSHQDLTQLQAYNEQFF. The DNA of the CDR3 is TGCGCCAGCAGCCACCAGGACCTAACGCAGCTCCAGGCCTACAATGAGCAGTTCTTC.

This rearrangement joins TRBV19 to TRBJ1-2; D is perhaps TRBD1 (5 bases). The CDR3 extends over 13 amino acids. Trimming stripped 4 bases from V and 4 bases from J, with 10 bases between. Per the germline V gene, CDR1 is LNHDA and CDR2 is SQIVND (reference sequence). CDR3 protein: CASSTVDSYGYTF. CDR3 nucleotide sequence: TGTGCCAGTAGTACCGTAGACAGCTATGGCTACACCTTC.

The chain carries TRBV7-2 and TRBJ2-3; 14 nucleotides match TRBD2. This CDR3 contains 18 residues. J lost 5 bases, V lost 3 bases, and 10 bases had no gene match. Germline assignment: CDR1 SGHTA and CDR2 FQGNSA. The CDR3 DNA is TGTGCCAGCAGCTTTCGACTAGCGGGAGGGTCCGGGATAGATACGCAGTATTTT. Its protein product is CASSFRLAGGSGIDTQYF. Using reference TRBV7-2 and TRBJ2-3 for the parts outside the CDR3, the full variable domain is GAGVSQSPSNKVTEKGKDVELRCDPISGHTALYWYRQSLGQGLEFLIYFQGNSAPDKSGLPSDRFSAERTGGSVSTLTIQRTQQEDSAVYLCASSFRLAGGSGIDTQYFGPGTRLTVL.

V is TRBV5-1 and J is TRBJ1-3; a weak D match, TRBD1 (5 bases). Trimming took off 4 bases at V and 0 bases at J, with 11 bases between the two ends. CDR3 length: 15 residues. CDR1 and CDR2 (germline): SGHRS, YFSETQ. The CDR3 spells CASSGRGGSGNTIYF. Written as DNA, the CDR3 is TGCGCCAGCAGCGGCCGGGGGGGCTCTGGAAACACCATATATTTT.

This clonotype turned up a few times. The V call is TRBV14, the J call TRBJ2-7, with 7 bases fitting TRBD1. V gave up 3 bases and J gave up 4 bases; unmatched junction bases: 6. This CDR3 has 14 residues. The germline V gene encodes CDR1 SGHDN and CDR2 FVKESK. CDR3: CASSHRTGVYEQYF. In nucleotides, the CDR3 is TGTGCCAGCAGCCATAGGACAGGCGTTTACGAGCAGTACTTC.

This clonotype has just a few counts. The CDR3 region is CASGLASQGNEQFF. CDR3 DNA: TGTGCTAGTGGTTTGGCAAGTCAGGGCAATGAGCAGTTCTTC. J is TRBJ2-1 and V is TRBV12-5, with a tentative D call TRBD1 (5 bases). The germline CDR1 and CDR2 sequences are LGHNT and FRNRAP. This CDR3 has 14 residues. V was clipped by 1 base and J by 6 bases, with 10 bases between them. The full variable domain, completed using reference TRBV12-5 and TRBJ2-1, is DARVTQTPRHKVTEMGQEVTMRCQPILGHNTVFWYRQTMMQGLELLAYFRNRAPLDDSGMPKDRFSAEMPDATLATLKIQPSEPRDSAVYFCASGLASQGNEQFFGPGTRLTVL.

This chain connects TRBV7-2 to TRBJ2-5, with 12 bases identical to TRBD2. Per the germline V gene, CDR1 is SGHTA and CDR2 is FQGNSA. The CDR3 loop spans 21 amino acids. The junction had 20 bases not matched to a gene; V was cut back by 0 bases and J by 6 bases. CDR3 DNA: TGTGCCAGCAGCTTAGCACTTCCTAGCGGGAGGGCTTCGGCCAAGGGACAGACCCAGTACTTC. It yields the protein CASSLALPSGRASAKGQTQYF.

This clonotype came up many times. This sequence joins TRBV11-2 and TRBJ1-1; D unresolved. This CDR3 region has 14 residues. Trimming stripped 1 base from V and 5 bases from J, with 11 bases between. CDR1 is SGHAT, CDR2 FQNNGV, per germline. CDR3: CASSLGGGVTEAFF. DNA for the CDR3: TGTGCCAGCAGCTTAGGGGGAGGTGTAACTGAAGCTTTCTTT.

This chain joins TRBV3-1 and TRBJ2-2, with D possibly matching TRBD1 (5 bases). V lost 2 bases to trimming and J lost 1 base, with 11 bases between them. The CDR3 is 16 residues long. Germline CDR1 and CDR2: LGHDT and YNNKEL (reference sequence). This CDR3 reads CASSQLSGQNTGELFF. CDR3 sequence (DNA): TGTGCCAGCAGCCAACTTAGTGGACAGAACACCGGGGAGCTGTTTTTT.

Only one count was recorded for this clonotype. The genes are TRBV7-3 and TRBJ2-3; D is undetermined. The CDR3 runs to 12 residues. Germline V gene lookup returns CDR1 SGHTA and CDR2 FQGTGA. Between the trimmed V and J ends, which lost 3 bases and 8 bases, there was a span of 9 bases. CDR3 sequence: CASSFETGTQYF. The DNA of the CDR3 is TGTGCCAGCAGCTTTGAGACCGGTACGCAGTATTTT.

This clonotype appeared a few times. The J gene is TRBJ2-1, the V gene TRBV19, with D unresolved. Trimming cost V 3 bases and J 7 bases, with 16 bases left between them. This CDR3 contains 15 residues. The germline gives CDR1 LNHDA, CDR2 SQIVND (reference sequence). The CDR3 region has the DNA TGTGCCAGTAGTATTTCCGTGTCAGTTTGGAATGAGCAGTTCTTC. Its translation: CASSISVSVWNEQFF.

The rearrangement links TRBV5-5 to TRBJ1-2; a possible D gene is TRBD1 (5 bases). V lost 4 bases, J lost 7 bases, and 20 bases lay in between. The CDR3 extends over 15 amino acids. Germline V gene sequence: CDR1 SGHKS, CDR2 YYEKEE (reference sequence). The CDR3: CASSPPRQGGIGYTF. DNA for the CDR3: TGTGCCAGCAGCCCCCCGAGGCAGGGAGGCATTGGCTACACCTTC.

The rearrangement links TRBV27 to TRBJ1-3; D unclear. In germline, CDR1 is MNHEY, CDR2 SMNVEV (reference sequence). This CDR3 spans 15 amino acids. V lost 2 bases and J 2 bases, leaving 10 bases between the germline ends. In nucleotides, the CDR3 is TGTGCCAGCAGTTTAACCCATGGACCTGGAAACACCATATATTTT. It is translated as CASSLTHGPGNTIYF.

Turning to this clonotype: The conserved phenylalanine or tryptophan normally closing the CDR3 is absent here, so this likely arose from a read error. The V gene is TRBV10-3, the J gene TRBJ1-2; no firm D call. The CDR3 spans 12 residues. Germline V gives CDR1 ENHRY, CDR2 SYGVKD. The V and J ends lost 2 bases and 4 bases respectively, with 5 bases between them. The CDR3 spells CAISEGVYGYTL. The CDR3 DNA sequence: TGTGCCATCAGTGAGGGGGTCTATGGCTACACCCTC.

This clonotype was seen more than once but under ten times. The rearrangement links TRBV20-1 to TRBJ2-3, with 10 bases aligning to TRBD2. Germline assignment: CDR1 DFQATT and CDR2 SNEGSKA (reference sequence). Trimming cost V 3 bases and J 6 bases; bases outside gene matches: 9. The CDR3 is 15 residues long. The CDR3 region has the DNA TGCAGTGCTAGGGGGGGACTAGCGCCCCGCGATACGCAGTATTTT. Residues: CSARGGLAPRDTQYF.